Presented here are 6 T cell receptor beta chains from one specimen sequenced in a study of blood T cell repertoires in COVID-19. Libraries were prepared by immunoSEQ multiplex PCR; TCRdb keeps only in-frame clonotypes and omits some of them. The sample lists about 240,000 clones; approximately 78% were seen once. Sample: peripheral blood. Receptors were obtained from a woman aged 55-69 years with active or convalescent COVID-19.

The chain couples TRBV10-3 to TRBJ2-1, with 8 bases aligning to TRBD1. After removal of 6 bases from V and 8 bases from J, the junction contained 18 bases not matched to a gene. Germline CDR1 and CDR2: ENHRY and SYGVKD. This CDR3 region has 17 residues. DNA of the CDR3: TGTGCCATCAGCACGTCTTTCGGCAGGGGGCAGGCCCATGAGCAGTTCTTC. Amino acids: CAISTSFGRGQAHEQFF.

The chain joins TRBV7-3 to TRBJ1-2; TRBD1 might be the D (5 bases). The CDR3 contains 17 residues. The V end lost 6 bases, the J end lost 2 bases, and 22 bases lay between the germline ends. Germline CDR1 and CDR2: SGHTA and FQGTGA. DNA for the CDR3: TGTGCCAGCAGTCTTCGTGGAGGGGAGCCCCGAAACTATGGCTACACCTTC. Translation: CASSLRGGEPRNYGYTF. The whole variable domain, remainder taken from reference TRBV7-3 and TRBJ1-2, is GAGVSQTPSNKVTEKGKYVELRCDPISGHTALYWYRQSLGQGPEFLIYFQGTGAADDSGLPNDRFFAVRPEGSVSTLKIQRTERGDSAVYLCASSLRGGEPRNYGYTFGSGTRLTVV.

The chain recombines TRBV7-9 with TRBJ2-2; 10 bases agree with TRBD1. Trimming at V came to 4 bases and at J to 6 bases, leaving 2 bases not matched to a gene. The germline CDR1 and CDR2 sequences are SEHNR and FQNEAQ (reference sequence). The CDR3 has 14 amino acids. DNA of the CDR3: TGTGCCAGCAGCTGGGGACAGGGGTCCGGGGAGCTGTTTTTT. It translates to CASSWGQGSGELFF.

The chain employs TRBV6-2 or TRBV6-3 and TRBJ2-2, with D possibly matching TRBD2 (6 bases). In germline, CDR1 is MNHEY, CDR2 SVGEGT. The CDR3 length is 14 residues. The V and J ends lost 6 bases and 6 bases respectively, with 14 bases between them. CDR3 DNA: TGTGCCAGCAGCCCCGGGTGGGGGGCCGGGGAGCTGTTTTTT. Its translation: CASSPGWGAGELFF.

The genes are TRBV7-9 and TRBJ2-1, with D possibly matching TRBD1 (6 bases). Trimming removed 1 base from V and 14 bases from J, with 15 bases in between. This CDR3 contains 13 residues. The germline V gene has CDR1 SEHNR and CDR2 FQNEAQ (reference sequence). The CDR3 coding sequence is TGTGCCAGCAGCTTAGGGGACAAACAGGAGGAGTTCTTC. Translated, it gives CASSLGDKQEEFF.

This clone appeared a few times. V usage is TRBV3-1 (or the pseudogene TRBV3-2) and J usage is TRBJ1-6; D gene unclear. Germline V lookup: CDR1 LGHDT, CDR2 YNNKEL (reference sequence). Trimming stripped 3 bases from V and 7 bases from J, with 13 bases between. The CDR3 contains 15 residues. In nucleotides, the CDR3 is TGTGCCAGCAGCCAGAGGAGACTGTCCAATTCACCCCTCCACTTT. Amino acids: CASSQRRLSNSPLHF.